Listed below are T cell receptor beta chains from one sample, sequenced in a study of shared clonotypes between healthy human individuals. Libraries were prepared by immunoSEQ multiplex PCR; TCRdb keeps only in-frame clonotypes and omits some of them. The sample lists approximately 2.5 million clones, approximately 92% occurring once. The sample taken for sequencing was naive CD4+ T cells sorted from blood. These receptors were taken from a man in his late teens or twenties in good health. Each CDR3 is given with its conserved first and last residue. D genes are given only for firm matches. The listing skips clone size in some rows; elsewhere it reads once, few, many or a size class.

v_gene	len	j_gene	d_gene	abundance	CDR3nt	CDR3aa
TRBV10-3	14	TRBJ2-5	NA	once	TGTGCCATCAGTGATGGCTCGATTGGGGAGACCCAGTACTTC	CAISDGSIGETQYF
TRBV11-2	18	TRBJ2-3	TRBD2	NA	TGTGCCAGCAGCTTGTGGGGCGTTGGAGCGGGAGGAGGAGATACGCAGTATTTT	CASSLWGVGAGGGDTQYF
TRBV30	15	TRBJ2-3	TRBD1	NA	TGTGCCTGGAGTAGACAGGGTGGCTGGCCAGATACGCAGTATTTT	CAWSRQGGWPDTQYF
TRBV29-1	13	TRBJ2-2	NA	NA	TGCAGCGTTGGCGGGCCGAACACCGGGGAGCTGTTTTTT	CSVGGPNTGELFF
TRBV7-8	14	TRBJ1-1	NA	NA	TGTGCCAGCAGCTTCGCAGAAATGAACACTGAAGCTTTCTTT	CASSFAEMNTEAFF
TRBV4-1	15	TRBJ2-7	NA	NA	TGCGCCAGCAGCCCCCCCGGGGATTGGTTCTACGAGCAGTACTTC	CASSPPGDWFYEQYF
TRBV18	15	TRBJ1-5	TRBD1	NA	TGTGCCAGCTCACCACCAGGGGGCAGTGATCAGCCCCAGCATTTT	CASSPPGGSDQPQHF
TRBV19	15	TRBJ2-2	TRBD1	once	TGTGCCAGTAGTCCCAGGGACAGGGACACCGGGGAGCTGTTTTTT	CASSPRDRDTGELFF
TRBV5-6	14	TRBJ1-2	NA	NA	TGTGCCAGCAGCTGGGGGGGTATGGACTATGGCTACACCTTC	CASSWGGMDYGYTF
TRBV29-1	16	TRBJ2-2	TRBD2	NA	TGCAGCGTTGCCGGGACTAGCGGCAAGAACACCGGGGAGCTGTTTTTT	CSVAGTSGKNTGELFF
TRBV15	18	TRBJ1-3	NA	NA	TGTGCCACCAGCAGAGATCAAGGTCAGGGGTTCTCTGGAAACACCATATATTTT	CATSRDQGQGFSGNTIYF
TRBV5-1	17	TRBJ1-5	TRBD1	once	TGCGCCAGCAGCTTGGGTGGGACAGGCCGGGGCAATCAGCCCCAGCATTTT	CASSLGGTGRGNQPQHF
TRBV28	16	TRBJ2-7	NA	NA	TGTGCCAGCAGATTCCAGTTTGACAGGAGCTCCTACGAGCAGTACTTC	CASRFQFDRSSYEQYF
TRBV6-5	16	TRBJ2-1	NA	NA	TGTGCCAGCAGTTACTCGCTGAGGAGATCGGGAAATGAGCAGTTCTTC	CASSYSLRRSGNEQFF
TRBV5-1	15	TRBJ2-1	NA	NA	TGCGCCAGCAGCTTGACCTCCGATAGCTACAATGAGCAGTTCTTC	CASSLTSDSYNEQFF
TRBV5-8	16	TRBJ2-7	TRBD2	NA	TGTGCCAGCAGCACGTGGGCCGGACTAGCGCCCTACGAGCAGTACTTC	CASSTWAGLAPYEQYF
TRBV11-2	13	TRBJ1-5	NA	NA	TGCGCCAGCAGCCAAGATCCGCATCAGCCCCAGCATTTT	CASSQDPHQPQHF
TRBV2	13	TRBJ2-5	NA	NA	TGTGCCAGCAGTCAACAGGGAGGAGAGACCCAGTACTTC	CASSQQGGETQYF
TRBV19	13	TRBJ1-2	NA	once	TGTGCCAGTACCCGCGGGCAGGGCTATGGCTACACCTTC	CASTRGQGYGYTF
TRBV5-1	16	TRBJ2-3	TRBD2	NA	TGCGCCAGCAGCTCTGGACTAGCGGGGGGCACAGATACGCAGTATTTT	CASSSGLAGGTDTQYF
TRBV10-3	16	TRBJ2-1	TRBD1	once	TGTGCCATCAGTGAGGACCGGGACAGGGACTACAATGAGCAGTTCTTC	CAISEDRDRDYNEQFF
TRBV18	17	TRBJ2-5	TRBD2	NA	TGTGCCAGCTCACCTTATGCCCCGGGACTAGGGAAAGAGACCCAGTACTTC	CASSPYAPGLGKETQYF
TRBV7-2	18	TRBJ2-1	TRBD2	NA	TGTGCCAGCAGCCGAGGACTAGCGGGAGGGCCCGTTAGAAATGAGCAGTTCTTC	CASSRGLAGGPVRNEQFF
TRBV28	12	TRBJ1-3	NA	NA	TGTGCCAGCAAGAACTCTGGAAACACCATATATTTT	CASKNSGNTIYF
TRBV4-1	15	TRBJ2-2	NA	few	TGCGCCAGCAGGAGTATTCCGGGAGCCCTCGGGGAGCTGTTTTTT	CASRSIPGALGELFF
TRBV25-1	13	TRBJ1-5	TRBD1	NA	TGTGCCAGCGGAGGACAGGGAGGTCAGCCCCAGCATTTT	CASGGQGGQPQHF
TRBV28	14	TRBJ2-7	TRBD2	once	TGTGCCAGCGGGGGACTAGCGGGAACCTACGAGCAGTACTTC	CASGGLAGTYEQYF
TRBV6-6	13	TRBJ2-7	NA	NA	TGTGCCAGCAGTTACTCGGGGGTCTTAGAGCAGTACTTC	CASSYSGVLEQYF
TRBV6-1	12	TRBJ2-2	NA	NA	TGTGCACGAGGGGGTCCCACCGGGGAGCTGTTTTTT	CARGGPTGELFF
TRBV10-3	15	TRBJ1-5	NA	NA	TGTGCCATCAGTTCTACAGGGCTTAGCAATCAGCCCCAGCATTTT	CAISSTGLSNQPQHF
TRBV7-2	14	TRBJ2-3	NA	NA	TGTGCCAGCAGGGGACTTGCACTCGCAGATACGCAGTATTTT	CASRGLALADTQYF
TRBV30	12	TRBJ2-2	NA	NA	TGTGCCTGGACTCAGGGTTTGGGGGAGCTGTTTTTT	CAWTQGLGELFF
TRBV5-1	13	TRBJ1-1	NA	once	TGCGCCAGCAGCTACGACGTGAACACTGAAGCTTTCTTT	CASSYDVNTEAFF